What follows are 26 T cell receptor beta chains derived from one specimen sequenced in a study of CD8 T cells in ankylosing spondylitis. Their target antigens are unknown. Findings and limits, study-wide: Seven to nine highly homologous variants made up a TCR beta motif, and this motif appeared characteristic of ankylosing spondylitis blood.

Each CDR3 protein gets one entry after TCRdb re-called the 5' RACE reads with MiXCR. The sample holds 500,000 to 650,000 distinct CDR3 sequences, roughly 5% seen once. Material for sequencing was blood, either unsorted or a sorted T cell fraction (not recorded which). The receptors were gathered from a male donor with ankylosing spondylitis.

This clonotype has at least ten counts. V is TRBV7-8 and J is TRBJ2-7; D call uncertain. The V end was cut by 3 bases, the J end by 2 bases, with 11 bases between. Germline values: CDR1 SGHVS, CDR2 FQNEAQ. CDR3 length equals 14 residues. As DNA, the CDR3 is TGTGCCAGCAGCTTGGTAGCAATTACCTACGAGCAGTACTTC. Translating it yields CASSLVAITYEQYF.

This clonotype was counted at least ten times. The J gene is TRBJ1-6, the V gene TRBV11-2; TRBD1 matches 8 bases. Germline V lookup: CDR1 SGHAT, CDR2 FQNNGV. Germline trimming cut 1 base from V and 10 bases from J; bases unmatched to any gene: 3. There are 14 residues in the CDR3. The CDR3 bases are TGTGCCAGCAGCTTAGGGACAGGGCAATCACCCCTCCACTTT. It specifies CASSLGTGQSPLHF.

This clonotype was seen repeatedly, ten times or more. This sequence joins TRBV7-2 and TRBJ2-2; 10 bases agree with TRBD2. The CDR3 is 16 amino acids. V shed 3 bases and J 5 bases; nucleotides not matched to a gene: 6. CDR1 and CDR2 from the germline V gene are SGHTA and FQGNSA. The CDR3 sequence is CASSFPGTSETGELFF. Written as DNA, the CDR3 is TGTGCCAGCAGCTTTCCCGGGACTAGCGAAACCGGGGAGCTGTTTTTT.

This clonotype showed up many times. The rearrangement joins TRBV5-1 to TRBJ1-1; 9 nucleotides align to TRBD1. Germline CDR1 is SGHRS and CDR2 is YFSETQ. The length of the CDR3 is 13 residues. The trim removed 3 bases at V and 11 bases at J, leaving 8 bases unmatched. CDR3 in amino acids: CASSWDRVQAAFF. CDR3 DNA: TGCGCCAGCAGCTGGGACAGGGTGCAGGCGGCTTTCTTT.

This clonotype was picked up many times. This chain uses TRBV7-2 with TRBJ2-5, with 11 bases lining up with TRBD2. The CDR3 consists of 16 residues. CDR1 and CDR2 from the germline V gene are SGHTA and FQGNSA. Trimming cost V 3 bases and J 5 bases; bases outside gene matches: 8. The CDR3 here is CASSFALAGGRETQYF. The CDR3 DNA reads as TGTGCCAGCAGCTTTGCGCTAGCGGGGGGCCGGGAGACCCAGTACTTC.

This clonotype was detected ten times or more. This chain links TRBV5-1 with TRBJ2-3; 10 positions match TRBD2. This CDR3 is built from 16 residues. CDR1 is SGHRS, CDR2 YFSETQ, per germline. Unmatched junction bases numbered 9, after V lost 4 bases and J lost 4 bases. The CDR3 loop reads CASSGEGLASADTQYF. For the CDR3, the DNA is TGCGCCAGCAGCGGGGAGGGACTAGCGTCCGCAGATACGCAGTATTTT.

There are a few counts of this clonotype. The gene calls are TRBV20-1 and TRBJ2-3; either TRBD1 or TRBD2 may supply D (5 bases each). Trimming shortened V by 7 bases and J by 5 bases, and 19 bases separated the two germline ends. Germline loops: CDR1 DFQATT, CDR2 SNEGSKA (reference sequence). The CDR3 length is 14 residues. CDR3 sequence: CSGFSGALLDTQYF. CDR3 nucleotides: TGCAGTGGTTTTTCCGGGGCTCTTTTAGATACGCAGTATTTT.

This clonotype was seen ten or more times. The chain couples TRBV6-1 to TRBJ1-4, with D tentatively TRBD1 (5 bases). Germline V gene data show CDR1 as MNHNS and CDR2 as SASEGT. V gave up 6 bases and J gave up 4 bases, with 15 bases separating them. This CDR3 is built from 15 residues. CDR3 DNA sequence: TGTGCCAGCAGCCTGACAGTCCCTAATAATGAAAAACTGTTTTTT. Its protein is CASSLTVPNNEKLFF.

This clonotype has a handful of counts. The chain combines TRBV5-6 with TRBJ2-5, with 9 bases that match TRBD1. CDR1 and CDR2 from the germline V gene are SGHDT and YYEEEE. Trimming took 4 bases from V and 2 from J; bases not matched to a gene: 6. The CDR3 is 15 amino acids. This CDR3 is CASSGRDRDQETQYF. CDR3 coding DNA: TGTGCCAGCAGCGGCCGGGACAGGGATCAAGAGACCCAGTACTTC.

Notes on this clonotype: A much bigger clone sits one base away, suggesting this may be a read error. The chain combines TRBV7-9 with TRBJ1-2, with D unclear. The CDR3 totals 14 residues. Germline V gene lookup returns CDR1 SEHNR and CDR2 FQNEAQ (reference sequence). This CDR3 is CVSSLARVSYGYTF. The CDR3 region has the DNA TGTGTCAGCAGCTTAGCGCGAGTTAGCTATGGCTACACCTTC.

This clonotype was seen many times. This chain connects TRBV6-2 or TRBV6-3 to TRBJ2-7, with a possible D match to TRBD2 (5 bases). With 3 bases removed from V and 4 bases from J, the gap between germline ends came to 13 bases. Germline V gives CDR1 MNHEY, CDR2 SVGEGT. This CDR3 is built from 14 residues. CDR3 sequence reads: CASSYGLRGYEQYF. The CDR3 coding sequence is TGTGCCAGCAGTTATGGCCTCCGGGGATACGAGCAGTACTTC.

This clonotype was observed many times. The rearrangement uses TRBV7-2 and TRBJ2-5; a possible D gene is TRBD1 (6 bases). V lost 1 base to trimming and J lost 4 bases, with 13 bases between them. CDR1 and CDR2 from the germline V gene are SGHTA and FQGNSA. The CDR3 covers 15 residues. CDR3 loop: CASSLEGTGPETQYF. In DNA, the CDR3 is TGTGCCAGCAGCTTAGAGGGAACAGGGCCAGAGACCCAGTACTTC.

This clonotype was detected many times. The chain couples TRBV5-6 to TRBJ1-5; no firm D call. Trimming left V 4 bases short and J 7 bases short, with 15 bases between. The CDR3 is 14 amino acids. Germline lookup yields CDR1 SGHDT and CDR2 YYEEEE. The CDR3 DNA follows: TGTGCCAGCAGCCCGGACGGTCGTAGGCAGCCCCAGCATTTT. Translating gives CASSPDGRRQPQHF.

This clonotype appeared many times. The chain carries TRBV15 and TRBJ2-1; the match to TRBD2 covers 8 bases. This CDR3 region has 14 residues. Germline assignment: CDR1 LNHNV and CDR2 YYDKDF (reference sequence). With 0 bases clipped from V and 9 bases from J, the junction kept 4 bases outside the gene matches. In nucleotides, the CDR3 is TGTGCCACCAGCAGAGATCGGGAGGGCATTGAGCAGTTCTTC. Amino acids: CATSRDREGIEQFF.

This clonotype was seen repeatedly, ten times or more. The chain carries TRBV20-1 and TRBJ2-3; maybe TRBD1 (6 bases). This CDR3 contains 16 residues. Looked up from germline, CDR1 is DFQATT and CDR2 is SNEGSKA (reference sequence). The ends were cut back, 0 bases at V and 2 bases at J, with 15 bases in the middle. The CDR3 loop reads CSARDLGTYSTDTQYF. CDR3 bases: TGCAGTGCTAGAGATCTTGGGACATATTCCACAGATACGCAGTATTTT.

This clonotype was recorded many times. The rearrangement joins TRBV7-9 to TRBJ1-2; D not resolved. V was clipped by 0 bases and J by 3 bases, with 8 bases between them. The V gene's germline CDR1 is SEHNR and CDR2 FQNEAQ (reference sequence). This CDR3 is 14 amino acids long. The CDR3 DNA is TGTGCCAGCAGCTTAGCGATACAGTACTATGGCTACACCTTC. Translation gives CASSLAIQYYGYTF.

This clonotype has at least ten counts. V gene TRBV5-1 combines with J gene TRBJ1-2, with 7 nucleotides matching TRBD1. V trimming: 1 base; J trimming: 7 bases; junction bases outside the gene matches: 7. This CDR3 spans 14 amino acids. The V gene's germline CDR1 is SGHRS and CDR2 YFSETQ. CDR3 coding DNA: TGCGCCAGCAGCTTGAGTCAGGGGGAGAGTGGCTACACCTTC. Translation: CASSLSQGESGYTF. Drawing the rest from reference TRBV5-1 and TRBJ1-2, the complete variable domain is KAGVTQTPRYLIKTRGQQVTLSCSPISGHRSVSWYQQTPGQGLQFLFEYFSETQRNKGNFPGRFSGRQFSNSRSEMNVSTLELGDSALYLCASSLSQGESGYTFGSGTRLTVV.

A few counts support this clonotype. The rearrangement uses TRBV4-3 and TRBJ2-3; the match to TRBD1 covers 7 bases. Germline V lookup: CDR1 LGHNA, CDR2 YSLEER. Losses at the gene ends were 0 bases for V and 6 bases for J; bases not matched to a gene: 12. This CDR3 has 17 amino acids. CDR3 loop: CASSQDGVTGDVDTQYF. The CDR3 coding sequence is TGCGCCAGCAGCCAAGATGGTGTCACAGGGGATGTGGATACGCAGTATTTT.

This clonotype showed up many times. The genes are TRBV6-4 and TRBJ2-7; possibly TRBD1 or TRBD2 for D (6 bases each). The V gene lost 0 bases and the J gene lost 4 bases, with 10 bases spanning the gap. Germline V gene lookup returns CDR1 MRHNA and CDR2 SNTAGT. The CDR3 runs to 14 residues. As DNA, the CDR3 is TGTGCCAGCAGTGACTCTGGAGGGGGGTACGAGCAGTACTTC. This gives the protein CASSDSGGGYEQYF.

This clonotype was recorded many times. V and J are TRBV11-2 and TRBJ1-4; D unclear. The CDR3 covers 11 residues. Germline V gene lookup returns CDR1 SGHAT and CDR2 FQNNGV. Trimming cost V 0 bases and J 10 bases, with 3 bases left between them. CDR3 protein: CASSLEGKLFF. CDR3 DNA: TGTGCCAGCAGCTTAGAGGGAAAACTGTTTTTT.

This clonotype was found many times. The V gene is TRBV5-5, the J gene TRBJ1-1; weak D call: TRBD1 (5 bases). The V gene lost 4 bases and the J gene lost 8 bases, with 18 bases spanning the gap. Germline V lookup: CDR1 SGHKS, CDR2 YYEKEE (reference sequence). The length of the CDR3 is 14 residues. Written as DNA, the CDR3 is TGTGCCAGCAGCCGAGGGACGGCACGTACCGAAGCTTTCTTT. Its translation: CASSRGTARTEAFF.

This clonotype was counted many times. CDR3 protein: CSVTRHNRGRQETQYF. In DNA, the CDR3 is TGCAGCGTTACGCGACATAACAGGGGCCGACAAGAGACCCAGTACTTC. This rearrangement joins TRBV29-1 to TRBJ2-5, with 7 bases aligning to TRBD1. J gave up 2 bases and V 5 bases, and 14 bases lay outside the gene matches. Per the germline V gene, CDR1 is SQVTM and CDR2 is ANQGSEA. The CDR3 runs 16 residues.

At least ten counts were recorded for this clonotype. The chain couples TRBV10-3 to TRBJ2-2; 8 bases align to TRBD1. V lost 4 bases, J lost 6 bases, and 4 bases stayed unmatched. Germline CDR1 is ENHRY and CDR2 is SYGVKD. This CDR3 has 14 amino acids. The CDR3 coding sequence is TGTGCCATCAGTGCAGGGGGCAATTCCGGGGAGCTGTTTTTT. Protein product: CAISAGGNSGELFF.

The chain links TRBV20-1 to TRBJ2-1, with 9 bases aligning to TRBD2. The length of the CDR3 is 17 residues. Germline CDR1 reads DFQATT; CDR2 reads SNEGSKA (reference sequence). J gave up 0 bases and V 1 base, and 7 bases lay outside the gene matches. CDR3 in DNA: TGCAGTGCTAGAGTAGGTAGCGGGGGACACTCCTACAATGAGCAGTTCTTC. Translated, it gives CSARVGSGGHSYNEQFF.

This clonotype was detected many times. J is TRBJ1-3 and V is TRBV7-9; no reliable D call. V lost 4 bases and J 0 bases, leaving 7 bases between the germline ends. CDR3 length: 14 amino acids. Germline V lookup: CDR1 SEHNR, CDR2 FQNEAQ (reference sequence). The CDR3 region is CASSWGGSGNTIYF. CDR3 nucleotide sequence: TGTGCCAGCAGCTGGGGAGGCTCTGGAAACACCATATATTTT.

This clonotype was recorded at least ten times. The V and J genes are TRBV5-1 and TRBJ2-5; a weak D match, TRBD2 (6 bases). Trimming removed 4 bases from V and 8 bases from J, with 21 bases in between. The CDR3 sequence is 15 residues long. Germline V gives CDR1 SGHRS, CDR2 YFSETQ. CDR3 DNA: TGCGCCAGCAGCCTCAGGACGGGGATGGGAGGCACCCAGTACTTC. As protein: CASSLRTGMGGTQYF.